This passage covers 9 T cell receptor beta chains from one sample sequenced in a study of T cell responses to AZD1222 COVID-19 vaccine. Repertoires were generated with immunoSEQ multiplex PCR, while TCRdb's copy carries only in-frame clones and drops some. The profile shows 150,000 to 200,000 clones, around 92% of them singletons. The starting material was peripheral blood, obtained 28 days after the second AZD1222 dose. These receptors were obtained from an adult who received the AZD1222 COVID-19 vaccine.

This CDR3 reads CSARDRGNQPQHF. The CDR3 DNA sequence: TGCAGCGCCCGGGACAGGGGGAATCAGCCCCAGCATTTT. This chain links TRBV29-1 with TRBJ1-5, with 11 bases fitting TRBD1. The CDR3 covers 13 residues. Trimming removed 7 bases from V and 4 bases from J; junction bases left unmatched: 3. The germline V gene encodes CDR1 SQVTM and CDR2 ANQGSEA. Using reference TRBV29-1 and TRBJ1-5 for the parts outside the CDR3, the full variable domain is SAVISQKPSRDICQRGTSLTIQCQVDSQVTMMFWYRQQPGQSLTLIATANQGSEATYESGFVIDKFPISRPNLTFSTLTVSNMSPEDSSIYLCSARDRGNQPQHFGDGTRLSIL.

The rearrangement links TRBV18 to TRBJ1-1; D perhaps matches TRBD1 (5 bases). CDR3 size: 15 residues. Germline V lookup: CDR1 KGHSH, CDR2 LQKENI. V was shortened by 2 bases and J by 5 bases, with 15 bases between the two germline ends. The CDR3 spells CASSPGAGLGTEAFF. CDR3 DNA: TGTGCCAGCTCACCAGGGGCAGGGCTAGGGACTGAAGCTTTCTTT.

The genes are TRBV5-1 and TRBJ2-7; 8 positions agree with TRBD2. The CDR3 is 13 residues long. V gave up 7 bases and J gave up 0 bases; unmatched junction bases: 3. Germline V gene sequence: CDR1 SGHRS, CDR2 YFSETQ. CDR3 in DNA: TGCGCCAGCCGGGAGGGAGGCTCCTACGAGCAGTACTTC. Protein: CASREGGSYEQYF.

The chain employs TRBV10-3 and TRBJ2-7; the D gene is possibly TRBD1 (6 bases). The germline V and J ends were trimmed by 6 bases and 6 bases, with 9 bases remaining between them. Per germline, CDR1 ENHRY and CDR2 SYGVKD. This CDR3 comprises 11 residues. Here the CDR3 reads CAISRDTEQYF. For the CDR3, the DNA is TGTGCCATCAGCCGGGACACCGAGCAGTACTTC.

This rearrangement joins TRBV5-6 to TRBJ2-2; D gene ambiguous. V was shortened by 5 bases and J by 6 bases, with 14 bases between the two germline ends. The CDR3 covers 14 residues. Germline values: CDR1 SGHDT, CDR2 YYEEEE. The CDR3 loop is CASRSHLVPGELFF. As DNA, the CDR3 is TGTGCCAGCAGATCTCATCTAGTACCCGGGGAGCTGTTTTTT.

This chain joins TRBV9 and TRBJ2-1; D not certain. V shed 0 bases and J shed 5 bases, with 9 bases lying between them. Germline lookup yields CDR1 SGDLS and CDR2 YYNGEE. The CDR3 length is 14 residues. CDR3 in DNA: TGTGCCAGCAGCGTAGCCCCAACAGACAATGAGCAGTTCTTC. This codes for CASSVAPTDNEQFF. The variable domain in full, completed from reference TRBV9 and TRBJ2-1, reads DSGVTQTPKHLITATGQRVTLRCSPRSGDLSVYWYQQSLDQGLQFLIQYYNGEERAKGNILERFSAQQFPDLHSELNLSSLELGDSALYFCASSVAPTDNEQFFGPGTRLTVL.

The chain has TRBV3-1 (or the pseudogene TRBV3-2) and TRBJ1-1; D unresolved. Germline CDR1 is LGHDT and CDR2 is YNNKEL (reference sequence). V was shortened by 6 bases and J by 5 bases, with 13 bases between the two germline ends. This CDR3 has 13 amino acids. CDR3 sequence: CASSQVSVTEAFF. CDR3 nucleotides: TGTGCCAGCAGTCAGGTTTCGGTGACTGAAGCTTTCTTT.

Concerning this clone itself: This may come from a read error, since a much larger clone is one base off. The chain has TRBV7-6 and TRBJ2-5; no definite D call. Trimming removed 6 bases at V and 4 bases at J, with 3 bases between. Looked up from germline, CDR1 is SGHVS and CDR2 is FNYEAQ. The CDR3 runs to 10 residues. Here the CDR3 DNA reads TGTGCCAGCAGTAGAGAGACCCAGTACTTC. Translating it yields CASSRETQYF.

The count of this clone is one. The chain is built from TRBV27 and TRBJ1-5; D ambiguous. Deletions cut 5 bases from V and 5 bases from J, with 10 bases between. This CDR3 contains 13 residues. Germline V gene sequence: CDR1 MNHEY, CDR2 SMNVEV (reference sequence). CDR3 coding DNA: TGTGCCAGCAGTCCATGGATCTATCAGCCCCAGCATTTT. Translated, it gives CASSPWIYQPQHF.